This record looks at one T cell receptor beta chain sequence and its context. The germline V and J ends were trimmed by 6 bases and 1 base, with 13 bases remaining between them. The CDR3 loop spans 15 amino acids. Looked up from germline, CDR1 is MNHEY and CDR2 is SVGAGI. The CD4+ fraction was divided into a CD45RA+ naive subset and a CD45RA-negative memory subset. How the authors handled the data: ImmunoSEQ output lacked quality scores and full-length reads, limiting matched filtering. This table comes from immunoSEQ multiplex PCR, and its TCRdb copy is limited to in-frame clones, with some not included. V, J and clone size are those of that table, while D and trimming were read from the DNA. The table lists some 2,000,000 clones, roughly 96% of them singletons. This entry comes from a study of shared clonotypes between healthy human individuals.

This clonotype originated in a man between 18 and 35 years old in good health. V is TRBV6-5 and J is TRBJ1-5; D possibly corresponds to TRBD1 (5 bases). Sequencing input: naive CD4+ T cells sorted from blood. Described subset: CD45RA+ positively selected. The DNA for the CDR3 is TGTGCCAGCAGAGAGAGGGGAGAGAGCAATCAGCCCCAGCATTTT. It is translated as CASRERGESNQPQHF.